This T cell receptor beta chain was sequenced in a study of CD8+CD57+ T cells in acquired aplastic anemia. This clonotype has ten or more counts. The germline V gene encodes CDR1 LGHNT and CDR2 FRNRAP. This CDR3 has 14 residues. J was trimmed by 2 bases and V by 4 bases; bases with no gene match: 4. TCR beta VDJ and CDR3 were profiled, and genomic DNA was the template. A single record per CDR3 protein comes from TCRdb applying MiXCR to the reads. The sample has just over 400,000 distinct CDR3 sequences; roughly 64% are singletons. The sequence was obtained from a human donor in good health, serving as a control. The chain combines TRBV12-5 with TRBJ2-5, with 7 positions matching TRBD1. The specimen was sorted CD4+, CD8+, or CD8+CD57+ T cells (not recorded which) from PBMCs. CDR3: CASGSGTEQETQYF. The CDR3 nucleotides are TGTGCTAGTGGTTCCGGGACAGAACAAGAGACCCAGTACTTC. The variable domain in full, completed from reference TRBV12-5 and TRBJ2-5, reads DARVTQTPRHKVTEMGQEVTMRCQPILGHNTVFWYRQTMMQGLELLAYFRNRAPLDDSGMPKDRFSAEMPDATLATLKIQPSEPRDSAVYFCASGSGTEQETQYFGPGTRLLVL.